These 31 T cell receptor beta chains were sequenced from one sample in a study of beta chain features in type 1 diabetes. No antigen is known for these receptors. The investigators reverse transcribed all of the isolated RNA, so they sequenced expressed TCRB transcripts. Profiling relied on immunoSEQ multiplex PCR, and the TCRdb table lists in-frame clones only, not all of them. Of some 360,000 clones detected, around 9.6% appear once; the ten largest clones hold 0.45% to 0.65%. General study results and limits: Type 1 diabetes patients had moderately but significantly shorter TCRB CDR3s in all four CD4+ subsets.

Sequenced sample: central memory CD4+ T cells from blood. Receptor source: a man younger than 40 with type 1 diabetes.

In this sample, this clone turned up a few times. J is TRBJ2-5 and V is TRBV9; a possible D gene is TRBD2 (6 bases). V lost 5 bases and J lost 5, with 13 bases in between. From germline, CDR1 is SGDLS and CDR2 YYNGEE. CDR3 size: 13 residues. CDR3 in DNA: TGTGCCAGCAGTTCCGGGGGAGTGGAGACCCAGTACTTC. Translation: CASSSGGVETQYF.

This chain uses TRBV7-6 with TRBJ1-4, with D possibly TRBD1 on 6 matching bases. The CDR3 sequence is 16 residues long. The ends were cut back, 2 bases at V and 2 bases at J, with 12 bases in the middle. From germline, CDR1 is SGHVS and CDR2 FNYEAQ. CDR3 DNA: TGTGCCAGCAGCTTACGTCCGGGGGCGACTAATGAAAAACTGTTTTTT. It specifies CASSLRPGATNEKLFF.

This rearrangement joins TRBV10-3 to TRBJ1-5; unclear D gene. Germline-derived CDR1 and CDR2 are ENHRY and SYGVKD. Deletions cut 5 bases from V and 7 bases from J, with 15 bases between. This CDR3 is built from 14 residues. The chain's CDR3 is CAISPELSNQPQHF. In nucleotides, the CDR3 is TGTGCCATCAGTCCCGAACTCTCTAACCAGCCCCAGCATTTT.

The sample holds a few counts of this clone. This rearrangement joins TRBV7-9 to TRBJ2-7, with D maybe TRBD2 (6 bases). The length of the CDR3 is 16 residues. Trimming took off 5 bases at V and 4 bases at J, with 21 bases between the two ends. From germline, CDR1 is SEHNR and CDR2 FQNEAQ (reference sequence). CDR3 DNA sequence: TGTGCCAGCAGCCCCCGTCGGGGGTGGTATCATTACGAGCAGTACTTC. This translates into CASSPRRGWYHYEQYF.

A word on this clone: The sample contains more than one DNA sequence encoding this CDR3. The rearrangement uses TRBV27 and TRBJ2-5; D not certain. CDR3 length: 12 amino acids. CDR1 is MNHEY, CDR2 SMNVEV, per germline (reference sequence). The V end was cut by 0 bases, the J end by 5 bases, with 4 bases between. The chain's CDR3 is CASSLSGETQYF. CDR3 DNA: TGTGCCAGCAGTTTATCGGGGGAGACCCAGTACTTC.

This clone was picked up a small number of times. The chain joins TRBV7-2 to TRBJ2-3, with 9 bases that match TRBD1. Germline CDR1 reads SGHTA; CDR2 reads FQGNSA. CDR3 size: 15 residues. Unmatched junction bases numbered 6, after V lost 5 bases and J lost 3 bases. The CDR3 sequence is CASSPGTGRTDTQYF. CDR3 in DNA: TGTGCCAGCAGCCCCGGGACAGGGCGTACAGATACGCAGTATTTT.

This clone was counted only a few times. The rearrangement links TRBV4-3 to TRBJ2-1; D is undetermined. CDR1 and CDR2 (germline): LGHNA, YSLEER. Trimming took 1 base from V and 0 from J, leaving 13 bases between them. The CDR3 sequence is 17 residues long. CDR3 residues: CASSQAPPQSSYNEQFF. For the CDR3, the DNA is TGCGCCAGCAGCCAAGCCCCCCCACAGAGCTCCTACAATGAGCAGTTCTTC.

This clone was seen only a few times. The V gene is TRBV9, the J gene TRBJ2-2; a weak D match, TRBD2 (6 bases). The CDR3 totals 15 residues. The germline gives CDR1 SGDLS, CDR2 YYNGEE. The ends were cut back, 0 bases at V and 6 bases at J, with 12 bases in the middle. This CDR3 reads CASSVGGAGAGELFF. The CDR3 coding sequence is TGTGCCAGCAGCGTAGGCGGGGCCGGAGCCGGGGAGCTGTTTTTT.

This clone was counted only a few times. The chain uses TRBV5-1 and TRBJ2-5, with 7 bases that match TRBD1. The CDR3 is made up of 14 amino acids. V lost 3 bases and J lost 4; bases outside the gene matches: 6. Germline V lookup: CDR1 SGHRS, CDR2 YFSETQ. CDR3 DNA: TGCGCCAGCAGCTCGGGACAGCTTTTAGAGACCCAGTACTTC. Its protein is CASSSGQLLETQYF.

In its sample, this clone was seen a few times. The J gene is TRBJ2-5, the V gene TRBV6-1; the D gene is possibly TRBD2 (5 bases). With 8 bases removed from V and 4 bases from J, the gap between germline ends came to 14 bases. The CDR3 length is 13 residues. Germline V gene lookup returns CDR1 MNHNS and CDR2 SASEGT. CDR3 DNA sequence: TGTGCCAGCGTGTGGAGCGGTGGAGAGACCCAGTACTTC. It specifies CASVWSGGETQYF.

This clone showed up many times. Other DNA sequences of this sample code for an identical CDR3. For the CDR3, the DNA is TGTGCCAGCAGCGCCTCCTACGAGCAGTACTTC. This encodes CASSASYEQYF. V gene TRBV7-9 combines with J gene TRBJ2-7; D is uncertain. V was pared by 5 bases and J by 0 bases, with 2 bases between. The CDR3 runs 11 residues. The germline V gene has CDR1 SEHNR and CDR2 FQNEAQ (reference sequence). Full variable domain (remainder filled in from reference TRBV7-9 and TRBJ2-7): DTGVSQNPRHKITKRGQNVTFRCDPISEHNRLYWYRQTLGQGPEFLTYFQNEAQLEKSRLLSDRFSAERPKGSFSTLEIQRTEQGDSAMYLCASSASYEQYFGPGTRLTVT.

This clone has more than one count but fewer than ten. The chain recombines TRBV18 with TRBJ2-3, with 9 bases lining up with TRBD1. J was trimmed by 7 bases and V by 4 bases; bases with no gene match: 12. CDR1 and CDR2 (germline): KGHSH, LQKENI. CDR3 length: 16 residues. In DNA, the CDR3 is TGTGCCAGCTCACTTTTGCTGGGACAGGGAAGAAATACGCAGTATTTT. This codes for CASSLLLGQGRNTQYF.

This clone has just a few counts. This chain links TRBV18 with TRBJ2-7, with 10 bases fitting TRBD1. V lost 6 bases, J lost 7 bases, and 6 bases stayed unmatched. The CDR3 length is 13 residues. Looked up from germline, CDR1 is KGHSH and CDR2 is LQKENI. CDR3 loop: CASSQGQGKEQYF. The CDR3 DNA reads TGTGCCAGCTCGCAGGGACAGGGGAAAGAGCAGTACTTC.

This sequence joins TRBV7-8 and TRBJ1-3, with 7 bases that match TRBD1. The CDR3 covers 16 residues. CDR1 and CDR2 (germline): SGHVS, FQNEAQ. Germline trimming cut 4 bases from V and 2 bases from J; bases unmatched to any gene: 8. The CDR3 DNA reads TGTGCCAGCAGCTCCCTGGGGCAGGGGGCTGGAAACACCATATATTTT. This encodes CASSSLGQGAGNTIYF.

The chain recombines TRBV5-1 with TRBJ1-2, with TRBD1 as a possible D gene (5 bases). Between the trimmed V and J ends, which lost 6 bases and 8 bases, there was a span of 14 bases. The CDR3 loop spans 12 amino acids. CDR1 SGHRS and CDR2 YFSETQ come from the germline V gene. The CDR3 protein is CASKQGTGGYTF. The DNA for the CDR3 is TGCGCCAGCAAGCAGGGAACGGGCGGCTACACCTTC.

CDR3: CASSLQGPETQYF. Written as DNA, the CDR3 is TGTGCCAGCAGCTTACAGGGGCCGGAGACCCAGTACTTC. J is TRBJ2-5 and V is TRBV5-5; 7 positions match TRBD1. J gave up 5 bases and V 2 bases, and 3 bases lay outside the gene matches. The length of the CDR3 is 13 residues. Germline CDR1 reads SGHKS; CDR2 reads YYEKEE (reference sequence).

This chain uses TRBV16 with TRBJ2-3; no firm D call. The germline V and J ends were trimmed by 1 base and 4 bases, with 12 bases remaining between them. The germline CDR1 and CDR2 sequences are KGHSY and FQNENV. This CDR3 comprises 15 residues. The CDR3 protein is CASSQFAAEADTQYF. In nucleotides, the CDR3 is TGTGCCAGCAGCCAATTTGCGGCAGAGGCAGATACGCAGTATTTT.

The chain has TRBV5-1 and TRBJ2-1; D not resolved. Trimming cost V 4 bases and J 5 bases, with 22 bases left between them. The CDR3 extends over 17 amino acids. Germline V gene sequence: CDR1 SGHRS, CDR2 YFSETQ. CDR3 in DNA: TGCGCCAGCAGCCGCATGTGGAATTCGCGGTCCAACAATGAGCAGTTCTTC. This encodes CASSRMWNSRSNNEQFF.

This rearrangement joins TRBV11-1 to TRBJ2-7; D is uncertain. The V end was cut by 5 bases, the J end by 3 bases, with 11 bases between. Looked up from germline, CDR1 is SGHAT and CDR2 is FQDESV (reference sequence). There are 13 residues in the CDR3. The CDR3 region is CASSPNKNYEQYF. DNA for the CDR3: TGTGCCAGCAGCCCGAACAAGAACTACGAGCAGTACTTC.

This clone was seen ten or more times. The chain links TRBV29-1 to TRBJ1-2; D is uncertain. This CDR3 contains 12 residues. CDR1 and CDR2 from the germline V gene are SQVTM and ANQGSEA. V lost 4 bases to trimming and J lost 0 bases, with 6 bases between them. CDR3 sequence: CSVATANYGYTF. In DNA form, the CDR3 reads TGCAGCGTTGCTACAGCTAACTATGGCTACACCTTC.

V gene TRBV7-9 combines with J gene TRBJ2-6; 7 nucleotides align to TRBD1. This CDR3 is built from 16 residues. The germline V gene encodes CDR1 SEHNR and CDR2 FQNEAQ (reference sequence). The V segment lost 6 bases and the J segment 2 bases; nucleotides outside the gene matches: 7. The DNA for the CDR3 is TGTGCCAGCAGTAAAACAGGGGACCCTGGGGCCAACGTCCTGACTTTC. Protein product: CASSKTGDPGANVLTF.

The CDR3 is CASQRTPSDNEQFF. Here the CDR3 DNA reads TGTGCCAGCCAGAGGACGCCTTCGGACAATGAGCAGTTCTTC. The chain uses TRBV6-5 and TRBJ2-1; D unresolved. V lost 8 bases, J lost 5 bases, and 16 bases lay in between. The CDR3 loop spans 14 amino acids. Germline CDR1 and CDR2: MNHEY and SVGAGI.

This chain connects TRBV4-3 to TRBJ2-5; D is uncertain. V was shortened by 6 bases and J by 4 bases, with 12 bases between the two germline ends. In germline, CDR1 is LGHNA, CDR2 YSLEER. This CDR3 spans 13 amino acids. CDR3 loop: CASSYRVIETQYF. The CDR3 nucleotides are TGCGCCAGCAGTTATAGGGTCATAGAGACCCAGTACTTC.

The chain recombines TRBV10-3 with TRBJ1-2; D unclear. This CDR3 has 11 residues. The V end lost 6 bases, the J end lost 4 bases, and 6 bases lay between the germline ends. CDR1 and CDR2 from the germline V gene are ENHRY and SYGVKD. The CDR3 spells CAISETYGYTF. The CDR3 coding sequence is TGTGCCATCAGCGAGACCTATGGCTACACCTTC.

The CDR3 nucleotides read TGTGCCAGCAGTGCTTCTTACCGATTCAGCAATCAGCCCCAGCATTTT. This encodes CASSASYRFSNQPQHF. The chain uses TRBV6-1 and TRBJ1-5, with no clear D. Trimming removed 4 bases from V and 1 base from J, with 14 bases in between. The CDR3 runs 16 residues. Germline V gene lookup returns CDR1 MNHNS and CDR2 SASEGT.

The gene calls are TRBV7-9 and TRBJ2-7; D perhaps matches TRBD1 (5 bases). CDR1 and CDR2 (germline): SEHNR, FQNEAQ (reference sequence). The CDR3 is made up of 13 amino acids. V lost 4 bases, J lost 12 bases, and 19 bases lay in between. CDR3 sequence reads: CASSSFQGIGLYF. The CDR3 coding sequence is TGTGCCAGCAGCTCGTTCCAGGGTATAGGGCTGTACTTC. The full variable domain, its missing parts supplied by reference TRBV7-9 and TRBJ2-7, is DTGVSQNPRHKITKRGQNVTFRCDPISEHNRLYWYRQTLGQGPEFLTYFQNEAQLEKSRLLSDRFSAERPKGSFSTLEIQRTEQGDSAMYLCASSSFQGIGLYFGPGTRLTVT.

This clone was seen a handful of times. The same CDR3 is also encoded by other DNA sequences in this sample. The V gene is TRBV28, the J gene TRBJ2-3; unclear D gene. CDR3 length: 11 residues. The V gene lost 3 bases and the J gene lost 6 bases, with 4 bases spanning the gap. Germline values: CDR1 MDHEN, CDR2 SYDVKM. The CDR3 sequence: CASSFTDTQYF. The CDR3 coding sequence is TGTGCCAGCAGTTTTACGGATACGCAGTATTTT. Together with reference TRBV28 and TRBJ2-3, the CDR3 gives the full variable domain: DVKVTQSSRYLVKRTGEKVFLECVQDMDHENMFWYRQDPGLGLRLIYFSYDVKMKEKGDIPEGYSVSREKKERFSLILESASTNQTSMYLCASSFTDTQYFGPGTRLTVL.

The V gene is TRBV5-1, the J gene TRBJ2-5; D call uncertain. The CDR3 spans 15 residues. Germline V gene lookup returns CDR1 SGHRS and CDR2 YFSETQ. Deletions cut 4 bases from V and 2 bases from J, with 15 bases between. The CDR3 sequence is CASSARALGQETQYF. In nucleotides, the CDR3 is TGCGCCAGCAGCGCCCGGGCCCTGGGGCAAGAGACCCAGTACTTC.

This chain joins TRBV6-1 and TRBJ1-2; possibly TRBD1 for D (5 bases). Germline loops: CDR1 MNHNS, CDR2 SASEGT. The CDR3 length is 14 residues. Trimming removed 7 bases from V and 7 bases from J, with 19 bases in between. The CDR3 loop reads CASNLGLFGGGYTF. The CDR3 DNA reads as TGTGCCAGCAACCTGGGACTCTTTGGAGGTGGCTACACCTTC.

This clone was seen only a few times. The CDR3 nucleotides are TGTGCCAGCAGCTTACGCCCAGGGGCTGGGGCCAACGTCCTGACTTTC. It is translated as CASSLRPGAGANVLTF. V is TRBV6-4 and J is TRBJ2-6; D perhaps matches TRBD1 (6 bases). The germline V gene has CDR1 MRHNA and CDR2 SNTAGT. V lost 6 bases to trimming and J lost 2 bases, with 14 bases between them. CDR3 length: 16 amino acids.

This chain connects TRBV7-9 to TRBJ2-1; the D is unclear. V shed 3 bases and J shed 6 bases, with 12 bases lying between them. The CDR3 has 14 residues. Germline V gives CDR1 SEHNR, CDR2 FQNEAQ (reference sequence). CDR3 amino acids: CASSLGSQGNEQFF. DNA of the CDR3: TGTGCCAGCAGCTTGGGCTCCCAAGGCAATGAGCAGTTCTTC.